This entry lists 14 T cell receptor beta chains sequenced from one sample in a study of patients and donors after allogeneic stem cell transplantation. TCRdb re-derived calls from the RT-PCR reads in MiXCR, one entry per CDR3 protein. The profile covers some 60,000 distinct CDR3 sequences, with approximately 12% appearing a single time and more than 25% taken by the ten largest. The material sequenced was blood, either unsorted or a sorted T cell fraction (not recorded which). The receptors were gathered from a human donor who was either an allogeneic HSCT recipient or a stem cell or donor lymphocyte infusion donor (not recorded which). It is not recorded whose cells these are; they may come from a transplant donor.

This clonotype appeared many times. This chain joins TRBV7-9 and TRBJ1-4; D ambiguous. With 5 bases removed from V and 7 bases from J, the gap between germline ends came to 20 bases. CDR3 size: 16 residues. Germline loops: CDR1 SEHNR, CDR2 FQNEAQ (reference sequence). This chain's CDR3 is CASSTTPGDWAEKLFF. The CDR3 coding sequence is TGTGCCAGCAGCACAACACCCGGGGATTGGGCTGAAAAACTGTTTTTT.

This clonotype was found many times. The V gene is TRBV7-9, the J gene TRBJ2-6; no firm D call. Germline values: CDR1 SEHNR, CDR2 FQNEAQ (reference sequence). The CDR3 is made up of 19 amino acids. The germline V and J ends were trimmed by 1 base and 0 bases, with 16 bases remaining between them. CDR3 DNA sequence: TGTGCCAGCAGCTTAGGACGGATTGGCCCGAGCTCTGGGGCCAACGTCCTGACTTTC. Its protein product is CASSLGRIGPSSGANVLTF.

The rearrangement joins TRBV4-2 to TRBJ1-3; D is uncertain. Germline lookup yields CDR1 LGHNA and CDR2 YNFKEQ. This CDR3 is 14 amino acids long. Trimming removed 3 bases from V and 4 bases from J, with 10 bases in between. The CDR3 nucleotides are TGTGCCAGCAGCCAGGACGCGTCGGGAAACACCATATATTTT. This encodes CASSQDASGNTIYF.

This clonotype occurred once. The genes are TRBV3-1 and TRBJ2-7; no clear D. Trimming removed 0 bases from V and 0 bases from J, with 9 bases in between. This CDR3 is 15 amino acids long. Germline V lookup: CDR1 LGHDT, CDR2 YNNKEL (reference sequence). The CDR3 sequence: CASSQDGSHSYEQYF. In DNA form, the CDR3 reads TGTGCCAGCAGCCAAGACGGTAGCCACTCCTACGAGCAGTACTTC.

For the CDR3, the DNA is TGCGCCAGCAGGGAACTAGCGGGAGGGATCTTGTACAATGAGCAGTTCTTC. It translates to CASRELAGGILYNEQFF. V usage is TRBV5-1 and J usage is TRBJ2-1; 13 bases agree with TRBD2. Germline V gives CDR1 SGHRS, CDR2 YFSETQ. Trimming cost V 5 bases and J 4 bases; bases outside gene matches: 9. The CDR3 spans 17 residues.

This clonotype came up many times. The CDR3 DNA is TGCAGTGCAACGGGACTCCTGAACACTGAAGCTTTCTTT. Its protein product is CSATGLLNTEAFF. This chain links TRBV20-1 with TRBJ1-1; TRBD1 might be the D (5 bases). There are 13 residues in the CDR3. Germline V gene sequence: CDR1 DFQATT, CDR2 SNEGSKA (reference sequence). V lost 6 bases and J 0 bases, leaving 11 bases between the germline ends.

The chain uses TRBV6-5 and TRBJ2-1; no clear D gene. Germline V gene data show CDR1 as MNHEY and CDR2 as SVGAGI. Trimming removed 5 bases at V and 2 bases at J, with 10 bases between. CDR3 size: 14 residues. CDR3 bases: TGTGCCAGCAGTACGATACTGACCTACAATGAGCAGTTCTTC. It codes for CASSTILTYNEQFF.

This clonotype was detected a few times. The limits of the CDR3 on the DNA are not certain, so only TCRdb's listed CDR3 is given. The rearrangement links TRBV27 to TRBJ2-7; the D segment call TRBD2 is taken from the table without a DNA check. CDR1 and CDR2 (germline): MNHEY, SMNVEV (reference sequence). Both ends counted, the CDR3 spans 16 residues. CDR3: CASSSSDGLGLYEQYF.

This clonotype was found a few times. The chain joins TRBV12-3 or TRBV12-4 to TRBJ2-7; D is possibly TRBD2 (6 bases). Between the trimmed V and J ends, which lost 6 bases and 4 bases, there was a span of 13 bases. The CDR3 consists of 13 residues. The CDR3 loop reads CASRTTRRYEQYF. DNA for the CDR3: TGTGCCAGCAGAACGACTAGACGGTACGAGCAGTACTTC.

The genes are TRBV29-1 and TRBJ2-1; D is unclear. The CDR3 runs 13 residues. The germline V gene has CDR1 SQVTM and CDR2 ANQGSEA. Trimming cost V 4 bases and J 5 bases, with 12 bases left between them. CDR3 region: CSVGGQVNNEQFF. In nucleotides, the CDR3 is TGCAGCGTTGGTGGCCAGGTGAACAATGAGCAGTTCTTC.

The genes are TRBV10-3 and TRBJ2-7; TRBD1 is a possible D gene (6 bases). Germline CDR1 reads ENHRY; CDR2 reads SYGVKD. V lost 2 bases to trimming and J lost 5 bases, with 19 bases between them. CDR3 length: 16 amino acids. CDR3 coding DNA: TGTGCCATCAGTGAGGTCCACAGGGCTTCCAGCGACGAGCAGTACTTC. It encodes CAISEVHRASSDEQYF.

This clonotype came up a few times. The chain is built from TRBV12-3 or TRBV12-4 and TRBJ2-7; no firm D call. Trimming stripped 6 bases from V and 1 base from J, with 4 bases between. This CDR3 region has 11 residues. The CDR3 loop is CASSGSYEQYF. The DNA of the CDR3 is TGTGCCAGCAGCGGATCCTACGAGCAGTACTTC.

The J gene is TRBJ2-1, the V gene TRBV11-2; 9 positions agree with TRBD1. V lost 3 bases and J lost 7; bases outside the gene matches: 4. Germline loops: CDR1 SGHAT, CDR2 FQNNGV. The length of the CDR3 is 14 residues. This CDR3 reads CASSLDRGGNEQFF. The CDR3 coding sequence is TGTGCCAGCAGCTTGGACAGGGGTGGGAATGAGCAGTTCTTC.

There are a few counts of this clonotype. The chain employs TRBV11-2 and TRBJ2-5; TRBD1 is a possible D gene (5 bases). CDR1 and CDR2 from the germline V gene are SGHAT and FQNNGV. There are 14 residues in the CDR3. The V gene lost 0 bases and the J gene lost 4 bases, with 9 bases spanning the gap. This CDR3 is CASSLDRVGETQYF. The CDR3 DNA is TGTGCCAGCAGCTTAGACAGGGTCGGAGAGACCCAGTACTTC.